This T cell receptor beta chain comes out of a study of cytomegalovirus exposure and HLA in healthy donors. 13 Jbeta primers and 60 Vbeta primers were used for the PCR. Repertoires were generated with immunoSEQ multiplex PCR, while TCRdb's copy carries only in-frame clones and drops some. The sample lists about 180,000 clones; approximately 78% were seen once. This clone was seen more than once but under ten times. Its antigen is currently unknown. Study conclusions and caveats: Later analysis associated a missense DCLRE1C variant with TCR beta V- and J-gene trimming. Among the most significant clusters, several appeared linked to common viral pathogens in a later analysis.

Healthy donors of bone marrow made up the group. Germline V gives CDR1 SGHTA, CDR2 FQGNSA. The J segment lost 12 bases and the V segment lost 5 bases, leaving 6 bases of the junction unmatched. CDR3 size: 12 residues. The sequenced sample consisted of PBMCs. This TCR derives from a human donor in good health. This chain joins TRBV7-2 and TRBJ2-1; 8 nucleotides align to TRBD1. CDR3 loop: CASSIGQGGQFF. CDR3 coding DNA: TGTGCCAGCAGCATCGGACAGGGTGGGCAGTTCTTC.